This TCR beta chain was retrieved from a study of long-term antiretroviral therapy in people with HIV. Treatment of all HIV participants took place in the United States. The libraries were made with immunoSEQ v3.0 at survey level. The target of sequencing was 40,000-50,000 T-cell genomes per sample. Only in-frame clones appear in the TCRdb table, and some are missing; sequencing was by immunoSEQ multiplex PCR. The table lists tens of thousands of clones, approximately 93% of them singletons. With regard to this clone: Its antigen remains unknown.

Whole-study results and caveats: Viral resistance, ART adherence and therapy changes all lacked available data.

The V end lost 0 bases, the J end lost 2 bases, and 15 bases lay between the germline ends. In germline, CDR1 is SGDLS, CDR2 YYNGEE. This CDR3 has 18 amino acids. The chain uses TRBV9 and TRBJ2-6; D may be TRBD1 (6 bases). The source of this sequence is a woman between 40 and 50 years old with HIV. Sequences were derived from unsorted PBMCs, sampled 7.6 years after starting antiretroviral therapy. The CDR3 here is CASSVVSDSNTGANVLTF. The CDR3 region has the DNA TGTGCCAGCAGCGTAGTGTCGGACAGTAACACTGGGGCCAACGTCCTGACTTTC.